This T cell receptor (beta chain) was captured by sequencing in a study of cytomegalovirus exposure and HLA in healthy donors (dated by TCRdb to 2016 to 2017). General notes on the study: According to an earlier analysis of a few hundred of the donors, 200 million or so T cells yielded 100 million or so unique TCR beta sequences and about 280 Gb of sequence data. In the later analysis, no new phenotypic data were used to find candidate immune exposures; instead, reliance was placed on TCR beta sequences and their occurrence across donors. To predict cytomegalovirus infection status, the study brought together high-throughput TCR immunosequencing, statistical association of individual TCRs with disease status, and machine learning. The study profiled the T cell repertoires of 500 to 800 subjects by immunosequencing and related them to cytomegalovirus serostatus. Besides the first cohort of around 700 subjects, a separate validation cohort made up of roughly 130 different subjects was used. Alongside the repertoire data, information on donor age, sex, ethnicity and CMV serostatus was compiled. Approximately 300 gigabases of sequencing data and 70 million to 95 million unique TCR sequences made up an early release that covered nearly 650 HLA-typed donors. Among around 400 genotyped donors of the cohort, an average of about 240,000 unique TCR beta nucleotide sequences was sequenced per donor, of which roughly 17% were non-productive. A later analysis re-examined previously published TCR beta repertoires from roughly 720 donors and added high-resolution HLA genotyping to investigate patterns of TCR occurrence. The number of donors typed differed by locus, with roughly 620-630 for A, B, C, DRB1 and DQB1, roughly 520 for DQA1, about 610 for DPA1, and some 440 for DPB1. Class I and class II HLA loci were covered by the typing at four-digit resolution. Every repertoire in the discovery cohort had been generated on one and the same sequencing platform. Of the roughly 400 genotyped donors, 65% to 90% were placed in the genetic ancestry cluster associated with self-reported Caucasian donors. Four to six DR-DQ haplotypes were handled as single units for association and clustering, since linkage in the cohort was strong. The study aimed to test whether signatures of past pathogen exposure could be identified by cataloging public T cell receptors. An earlier analysis of around 640 of the donors used high-throughput TCR beta sequencing to judge whether each TCR beta V gene segment behaved as functional or pseudogenic. A later genetic analysis took genome-wide SNP genotypes for about three fifths of the 666 donors and used that subset as a discovery cohort.

Results and caveats for the whole study, not just this receptor: Sequencing depth was assumed to be roughly uniform across donors in the presence/absence analyses, though that assumption may not hold. Compared with the 666-donor mean, donors in an Asian-associated ancestry cluster had fewer N-insertions in productive TCRs, according to a later genetic analysis. At a false discovery rate of 0.05, a later analysis linked 16,951 TCR beta sequences to specific HLA alleles. The study gave a list of about 150 TCR beta chains associated with cytomegalovirus. A group of highly shared sequence variants was considered likely to be a technical artifact of the sequencing pipeline. Most TCR sequences were seen in very few donors, while some public TCRs were found in many individuals. In an earlier analysis of more than 500 of the donors, most TCR beta V segments appeared in productive rearrangements about 87% or about 30% of the time, broadly matching IMGT annotations. Because HLA typing was unavailable for some donors at each locus, only the typed subset was used in association tests. Because counts were too low, about 18 rarely observed V segments, including chromosome 9 orphons, were excluded from the earlier analysis of around 640 of the donors. The cohort was sequenced for TCR beta chains only, and without alpha or paired-chain data the features that could be detected were limited. Some IMGT-functional V segments, including TRBV6-2 and TRBV6-3, could not be distinguished by the 87-base-pair reads and were therefore excluded. According to a later analysis, most CMV-associated TCR beta chains appeared to be HLA-restricted, and the HLA associations seemed to be driven largely by CMV exposure. A further reported finding was that TCR beta sequences accurately predicted the HLA-A and HLA-B alleles for most subjects in the first cohort. A later analysis found that HLA-associated TCR beta chains were more clonally expanded and had lower generation probabilities than equally common non-associated chains. A later analysis reported that several top co-occurrence clusters appeared linked to parvovirus B19, influenza, CMV and Epstein-Barr virus. The classifier was reported to diagnose cytomegalovirus status with high specificity and sensitivity in both the original cohort and the validation cohort. Linkage disequilibrium might explain the correlated functional status among segregating V segments, but an unknown experimental factor could not be ruled out. Assigning TCR associations to individual alleles was difficult when HLA alleles, especially DR and DQ, strongly co-occurred. The only immune exposure information available for the cohort was CMV serostatus. A few of the identified cytomegalovirus-associated TCR beta chains were confirmed in vitro to be specific for cytomegalovirus antigens. An association between a missense DCLRE1C variant and V-gene and J-gene trimming of TCR beta chains was found in a later genetic analysis and replicated in an independent cohort. The authors suggested that the approach could potentially be extended to other disease states and immunological phenotypes. In a later analysis, the rate of TCR association differed among HLA loci, with DRB1 alleles having the most associated TCRs and HLA-C alleles having the fewest.

On this clone itself: It lacks a known antigen. Per-base quality was not reported, and no clone a single base away is much larger than it.

The germline V gene encodes CDR1 SGHDT and CDR2 YYEEEE. The trim is 4 bases for V and 4 bases for J, with a gap of 14 bases between the germline ends. Its CDR3 holds 14 amino acids, cysteine through phenylalanine. Only the CDR3 portion is preserved as DNA: 42 bases, with reading frame beginning at the first base. Library method: the immunoSEQ multiplex PCR assay. For the multiplex PCR, a mixture combining 60 forward primers for TCR Vbeta segments and 13 reverse primers for TCR Jbeta segments was used. A multiplex PCR assay on genomic DNA amplified the CDR3 region of rearranged TCR beta genes. The Illumina HiSeq System was used to sequence the amplified TCR beta libraries as 87-base-pair reads. On the study's bioinformatics: A later analysis counted approximately 74 million unique TCR beta chains across the approximately 700 repertoires, and about 10 million of these chains were shared by at least two donors. To remove PCR and sequencing errors, raw reads were error-corrected and collapsed into unique sequences using a nearest-neighbor algorithm that merged closely related sequences. V, D and J gene segments were assigned by aligning CDR3 sequences to IMGT reference sequences. For a sequence to be retained, a match of at least six nucleotides to both a V gene segment and a J gene segment was required. Rearrangements were classified as productive when the CDR3 lacked stop codons and remained in frame with V and J, and all other rearrangements were classified as non-productive. CDR3 was defined according to IMGT convention as the region running from the second conserved V-encoded cysteine to the conserved J-encoded phenylalanine. The earlier analysis of about 590 of the donors excluded sequences that lacked an unambiguous match to a single V gene segment. In an earlier analysis of approximately 500 of the donors, a V segment was called functional when productive rearrangements were above 56.7%, and segregating when the standard deviation between donors exceeded 5%. A statistical classification framework was built for diagnosing cytomegalovirus status from the catalog of TCR beta chain sequences. In a later analysis, V and J genes were assigned by comparing TCR nucleotide sequences against IMGT/GENE-DB human TR gene sequences. The TCRdist pipeline was used in a later analysis to assign CDR3 sequences and most-parsimonious VDJ recombination scenarios. A later analysis defined each TCR beta chain by its CDR3 amino acid sequence plus V-gene family, and excluded reads lacking a unique V-gene family. To address suspected cross-contamination and a sequencing artifact, a later analysis removed roughly 640 highly shared, low-generation-probability nucleotide sequences. For each public chain, a later analysis derived a clonal expansion index from normalized ranks of inferred template counts within each repertoire. In a later analysis, generation probabilities were computed using a VDJ recombination model fitted to out-of-frame rearrangements, and the results were checked against IGoR. A later analysis scored TCR-TCR, TCR-HLA and TCR-CMV co-occurrence with hypergeometric tests, applying a repertoire-size bias correction to TCR pairs. False discovery rates were estimated in a later analysis by permuting HLA or CMV assignments 20 times. In a later analysis, co-occurring TCRs were grouped using DBSCAN, with TCRdist sequence similarity added in when clustering inside HLA-allele-positive subsets. Repertoires with fewer than 30,000 or more than 120,000 public chains were left out of co-occurrence clustering, as were about five repertoires with anomalous nucleotide sharing. TCRdb took over this immuneACCESS table, retaining in-frame rearrangements with V and J assigned. Such tables are incomplete; in checked studies, under half of the missing clones stem from an unresolved V gene, and the remainder is unexplained. That table gives V, J and clone size, and the DNA gave D and trimming. The sample data list 55,000 or so clones, and about 80% of these were observed just once. The ten biggest clones cover 1.4% to 1.5% of the sample.

The cohort consisted of 650 to 850 healthy bone marrow donors. All cohort members were sampled while nominally healthy, although unrecorded immune exposures were likely present. The donor was CMV seronegative and belonged to the group of over 300 seronegative cohort members. A peripheral blood sample was collected from each donor, and TCR beta sequencing was performed on peripheral blood mononuclear cells. The Qiagen DNeasy Blood Extraction Kit was used to extract genomic DNA from the blood cell samples. The chain joins TRBV5-6 to TRBJ2-5; the D gene is perhaps TRBD2, from 5 matching bases. The material sequenced was PBMCs. The source of this sequence is a female donor in good health and CMV-seronegative. The CDR3 protein: CASSPLEGGETQYF. The DNA sequence is given as TGTGCCAGCAGCCCTTTAGAGGGCGGAGAGACCCAGTACTTC.